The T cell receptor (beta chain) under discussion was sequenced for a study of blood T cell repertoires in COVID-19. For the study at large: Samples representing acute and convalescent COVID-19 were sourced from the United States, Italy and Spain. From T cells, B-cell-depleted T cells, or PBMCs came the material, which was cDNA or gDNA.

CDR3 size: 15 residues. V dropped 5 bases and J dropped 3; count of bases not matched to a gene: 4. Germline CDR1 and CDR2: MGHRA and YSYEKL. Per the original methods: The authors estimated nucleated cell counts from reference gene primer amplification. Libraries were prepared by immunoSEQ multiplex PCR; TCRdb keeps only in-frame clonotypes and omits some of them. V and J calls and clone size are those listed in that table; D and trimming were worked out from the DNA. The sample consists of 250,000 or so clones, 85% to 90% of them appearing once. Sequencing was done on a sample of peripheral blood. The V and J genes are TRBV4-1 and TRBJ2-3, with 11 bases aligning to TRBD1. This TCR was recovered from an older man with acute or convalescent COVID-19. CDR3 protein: CASSFRDRGTDTQYF. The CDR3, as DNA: TGCGCCAGCAGCTTCCGGGACAGGGGGACAGATACGCAGTATTTT.